This T cell receptor beta chain is drawn from a study of T cell responses to AZD1222 COVID-19 vaccine. The CDR3 has 15 residues. Deletions cut 0 bases from V and 2 bases from J, with 7 bases between. The germline V gene has CDR1 SGHDN and CDR2 FVKESK. In this sample, this clone turned up a few times. Some clones are missing from TCRdb's copy, which holds only in-frame ones; the method was immunoSEQ multiplex PCR. The sample includes approximately 100,000 clones, about 85% of them seen just once. This clonotype originated in an adult in good health. The rearrangement joins TRBV14 to TRBJ2-2; D unresolved. Specimen: peripheral blood, collected on day 0 of AZD1222 vaccination. The CDR3 protein is CASSQELGNTGELFF. The CDR3 region has the DNA TGTGCCAGCAGCCAAGAACTGGGAAACACCGGGGAGCTGTTTTTT.